The TCR beta chain described here comes from a study of blood T cell repertoires in COVID-19. Study context: Italy, Spain and the United States were the sources of the convalescent and acute COVID-19 samples. Sample material is recorded as cDNA or gDNA derived from T cells, B-cell-depleted T cells, or PBMCs.

In the source study's methods: Estimation of nucleated cell counts relied on the amplification of reference gene primers. Data came from immunoSEQ multiplex PCR; TCRdb stores just in-frame clones and leaves some out. The V and J calls and the clone size are those of that table, but D and trimming were determined from the DNA. The table has about 220,000 clones, about 90% seen once. The CDR3 is 14 amino acids. J gave up 7 bases and V 4 bases, and 4 bases lay outside the gene matches. In germline, CDR1 is SQVTM, CDR2 ANQGSEA. Sequencing input: peripheral blood. The chain uses TRBV29-1 and TRBJ2-6, with 10 bases aligning to TRBD1. The sequence came from a middle-aged man with active or convalescent COVID-19. This CDR3 reads CSVADRGNANVLTF. The CDR3 bases are TGCAGCGTTGCGGACAGGGGGAACGCCAACGTCCTGACTTTC.